This T cell receptor beta chain was identified in a study of cytomegalovirus exposure and HLA in healthy donors. Overall study findings and caveats: Later analysis placed DRB1 highest and HLA-C lowest in TCR association rates, which differed by HLA locus. Earlier analysis yielded a pattern in which most TCR beta V segments were productive about 90% or about 30% of the time. CMV antigen specificity was confirmed in vitro for three CMV-associated chains. It emerged from a later analysis that several of the most significant clusters appeared to be linked to common viral pathogens.

Per the germline V gene, CDR1 is MNHEY and CDR2 is SVGAGI. The CDR3 has 13 residues. Details on this clone: Its specificity is unknown. The junction shows a germline mismatch at one end, possibly a read error.

The PCR made use of 60 Vbeta and 13 Jbeta primers. Clones were sequenced by immunoSEQ multiplex PCR, and TCRdb holds only the in-frame ones, with some missing. The sample holds fewer than 200,000 clones; around 72% are singletons and the top ten take less than 8.5%. Specimen: PBMCs. The chain joins TRBV6-5 to TRBJ2-2; 7 bases are shared with TRBD2. This receptor was identified in a man aged 40-55 years in good health and CMV-seropositive. CDR3 nucleotides: TGTGCCAGCAGCCCAGCGGGGACCGGGGAGCTGCTTTTT. Amino acids: CASSPAGTGELLF.